These T cell receptor beta chains were read from a single sample in a study of patients and donors after allogeneic stem cell transplantation. TCRdb reprocessed the RT-PCR reads with MiXCR, giving one entry per CDR3 protein. The sample has roughly 180,000 distinct CDR3 sequences; around 41% are singletons. What was sequenced was blood, either unsorted or a sorted T cell fraction (not recorded which). These receptors were taken from a human donor who was either an allogeneic HSCT recipient or a stem cell or donor lymphocyte infusion donor (not recorded which). It is not recorded whose cells these are; they may come from a transplant donor. The CDR3 runs from the conserved cysteine through the conserved F or W. D genes are given only for firm matches. A row's size may be missing; if present it is once, few, many or a size class.

size	V	D	J	CDR3	DNA
NA	TRBV9	NA	TRBJ1-1	CASSHPLGLSSQDEAFF	TGTGCCAGCAGCCATCCGCTGGGGCTCTCCAGTCAAGATGAAGCTTTCTTT
NA	TRBV4-2	NA	TRBJ1-5	CASKGQGEGQPQHF	TGTGCCTCAAAGGGCCAAGGGGAGGGTCAGCCCCAGCATTTT
NA	TRBV6-6	NA	TRBJ2-7	CASSPGTTKQYF	TGTGCCAGCAGTCCCGGGACAACAAAGCAGTACTTC
NA	TRBV10-3	TRBD1	TRBJ2-7	CAISEGTGGNYEQYF	TGTGCCATCAGTGAGGGGACAGGGGGCAACTACGAGCAGTACTTC
NA	TRBV29-1	NA	TRBJ1-2	CSVERGQNYGYTF	TGCAGCGTTGAAAGGGGCCAAAACTATGGCTACACCTTC
few	TRBV20-1	NA	TRBJ1-4	CSADRATNEKLFF	TGCAGTGCCGACAGAGCAACTAATGAAAAACTGTTTTTT
few	TRBV12-3/TRBV12-4	NA	TRBJ2-4	CASSLSPGSAKNIQYF	TGTGCCAGCAGTTTAAGCCCAGGGTCCGCCAAAAACATTCAGTACTTC
few	TRBV7-9	NA	TRBJ2-3	CASSLGRRATDTQYF	TGTGCCAGCAGCTTAGGGAGGCGGGCGACAGATACGCAGTATTTT
once	TRBV11-1	NA	TRBJ2-5	CASSSTGEGETQYF	TGTGCCAGCAGCTCGACAGGGGAGGGAGAGACCCAGTACTTC
NA	TRBV7-2	TRBD2	TRBJ2-5	CASSFRLSGRVFEETQYF	TGTGCCAGCAGCTTTCGGTTGAGCGGGAGAGTCTTTGAAGAGACCCAGTACTTC
NA	TRBV7-2	TRBD2	TRBJ2-1	CASLVREGRNEQFF	TGTGCCAGCTTAGTGCGGGAGGGCCGGAATGAGCAGTTCTTC
NA	TRBV5-6	NA	TRBJ1-1	CASSLGGSMNTEAFF	TGTGCCAGCAGCTTGGGGGGCAGCATGAACACTGAAGCTTTCTTT
NA	TRBV28	NA	TRBJ1-5	CASRAPGVNQPQHF	TGTGCCAGCAGAGCCCCTGGGGTCAATCAGCCCCAGCATTTT
NA	TRBV9	NA	TRBJ1-2	CASSGRTGGYTF	TGTGCCAGCAGCGGAAGGACTGGCGGCTACACCTTC
NA	TRBV14	TRBD1	TRBJ1-1	CASRQLQGENTEAFF	TGTGCCAGCAGGCAACTGCAGGGGGAGAACACTGAAGCTTTCTTT
few	TRBV4-3	NA	TRBJ1-2	CASSQGQQNYGYTF	TGCGCCAGCAGCCAAGGACAGCAGAACTATGGCTACACCTTC
NA	TRBV6-6	TRBD1	TRBJ1-1	CASSYSGTGSTEAFF	TGTGCCAGCAGTTACTCCGGGACAGGGTCCACTGAAGCTTTCTTT
NA	TRBV15	NA	TRBJ1-4	CATSRVGEKLFF	TGTGCCACCAGCAGAGTAGGCGAAAAACTGTTTTTT
once	TRBV18	NA	TRBJ2-7	CASSQGEADYYEQYF	TGTGCCAGCTCACAGGGGGAGGCTGACTACTACGAGCAGTACTTC
NA	TRBV27	NA	TRBJ2-1	CASSLTVRGNEQFF	TGTGCCAGCAGTTTAACGGTTCGCGGGAATGAGCAGTTCTTC
few	TRBV6-2/TRBV6-3	TRBD1	TRBJ1-2	CASSFNGGQARYYGYTF	TGTGCCAGCAGTTTCAACGGAGGACAGGCTCGTTACTATGGCTACACCTTC
few	TRBV5-1	NA	TRBJ1-5	CASSLAGEDQPQHF	TGCGCCAGCAGCTTGGCGGGAGAAGATCAGCCCCAGCATTTT
NA	TRBV29-1	NA	TRBJ2-1	CSSEGVSNEQFF	TGCAGCTCGGAGGGGGTTAGCAATGAGCAGTTCTTC
NA	TRBV7-8	NA	TRBJ1-1	CASSYSGGPNRPFF	TGTGCCAGCAGCTACAGTGGGGGACCGAACCGTCCTTTCTTT
few	TRBV7-9	NA	TRBJ1-1	CASNGGGTEAFF	TGTGCCAGCAACGGGGGTGGCACTGAAGCTTTCTTT
NA	TRBV5-1	TRBD1	TRBJ1-1	CASSQDREAPEAFF	TGCGCCAGCAGCCAGGACAGGGAAGCGCCTGAAGCTTTCTTT
NA	TRBV27	TRBD2	TRBJ2-7	CASSFGSGKRYKQYF	TGTGCCAGCAGTTTCGGGAGCGGGAAACGCTACAAGCAGTACTTC
NA	TRBV27	NA	TRBJ2-7	CASSLTGFHEQYF	TGTGCCAGCAGTTTAACAGGGTTCCACGAGCAGTACTTC
NA	TRBV12-3/TRBV12-4	TRBD1	TRBJ1-1	CASSLGQGPMNTEAFF	TGTGCCAGCAGTTTGGGACAGGGACCCATGAACACTGAAGCTTTCTTT
NA	TRBV15	NA	TRBJ2-1	CATSSLGLFPYNEQFF	TGTGCCACCAGCAGCCTAGGACTGTTCCCCTACAATGAGCAGTTCTTC
few	TRBV7-9	NA	TRBJ1-3	CASSIQGRANTIYF	TGTGCCAGCAGCATTCAGGGTCGAGCGAACACCATATATTTT
NA	TRBV4-3	TRBD1	TRBJ1-2	CASSQLQGEQGGYTF	TGCGCCAGCAGCCAACTACAGGGGGAACAGGGAGGCTACACCTTC
few	TRBV6-1	NA	TRBJ1-1	CASGGVRHLDAFF	TGTGCCAGCGGGGGGGTAAGGCATCTCGATGCTTTCTTT